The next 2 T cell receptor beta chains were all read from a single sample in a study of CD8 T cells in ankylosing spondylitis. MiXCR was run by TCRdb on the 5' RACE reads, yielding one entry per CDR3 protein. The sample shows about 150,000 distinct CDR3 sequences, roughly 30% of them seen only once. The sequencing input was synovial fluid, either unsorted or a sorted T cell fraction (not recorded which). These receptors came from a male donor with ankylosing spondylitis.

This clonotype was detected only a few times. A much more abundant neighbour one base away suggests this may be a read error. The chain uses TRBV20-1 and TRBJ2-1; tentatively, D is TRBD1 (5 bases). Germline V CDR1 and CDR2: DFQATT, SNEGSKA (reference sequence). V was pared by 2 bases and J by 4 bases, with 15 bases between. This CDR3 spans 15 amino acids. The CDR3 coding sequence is TGCAGTGCTAGACTTAGCAGGGTAGTTTACAATGAGCAGTTCTTC. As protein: CSARLSRVVYNEQFF.

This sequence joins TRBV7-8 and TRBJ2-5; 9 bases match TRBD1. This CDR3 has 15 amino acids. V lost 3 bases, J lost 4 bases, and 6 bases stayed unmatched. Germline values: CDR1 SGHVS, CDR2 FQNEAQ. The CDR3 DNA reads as TGTGCCAGCAGCTTGGTACAGGGGGCGCGAGAGACCCAGTACTTC. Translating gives CASSLVQGARETQYF. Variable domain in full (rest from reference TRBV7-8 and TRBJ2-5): GAGVSQSPRYKVAKRGQDVALRCDPISGHVSLFWYQQALGQGPEFLTYFQNEAQLDKSGLPSDRFFAERPEGSVSTLKIQRTQQEDSAVYLCASSLVQGARETQYFGPGTRLLVL.